This TCR beta chain was sequenced in a study of blood T cell repertoires in COVID-19. Method: immunoSEQ multiplex PCR; TCRdb's copy keeps in-frame clones and lacks some. This sample has some 70,000 clones; roughly 84% occur once, and the top ten carry less than 8%. V shed 6 bases and J 3 bases; nucleotides not matched to a gene: 8. This CDR3 is 14 amino acids long. CDR1 MNHNY and CDR2 SVGAGI come from the germline V gene (reference sequence). The sample was peripheral blood. This clonotype originated in a man aged 45-65 years with active COVID-19. The chain combines TRBV6-6 with TRBJ2-7; 7 nucleotides match TRBD1. As DNA, the CDR3 is TGTGCCAGCAGCTTCCAGGGGGACGTCTACGAGCAGTACTTC. Its protein is CASSFQGDVYEQYF.